The TCR beta chain under discussion was sequenced for a study of glioma-infiltrating T cells (dated by TCRdb to the mid-2010s). For context, the study as a whole: Glioma tissue, non-neoplastic brain tissue and matched peripheral blood mononuclear cells were used as sources from which TCR alpha- and beta-chain repertoires were sequenced. Three low-grade glioma patients, under ten primary glioblastoma patients and three non-glioma patients contributing non-neoplastic brain tissue were included in the paired cohort. Each tissue-infiltrating repertoire was compared with the same patient's peripheral blood repertoire to measure divergence between tissue and blood T-cell populations. Overall study results and their limits: In non-neoplastic patients, VJ-independent divergence between tissue and blood fell below expectation, whereas in all gliomas, and especially in low-grade gliomas, the divergence rose above expectation. Very few CDR3 sequences were found to be shared between tissue and blood, and this scarcity was attributed to high CDR3 diversity and limited sampling. Small numbers underpinned the group comparisons: 8 or 9 glioblastoma patients, three low-grade glioma patients and three non-neoplastic patients.

Reading from cysteine to phenylalanine, the CDR3 counts 13 amino acids. Of the read, only the CDR3 DNA is kept; its 39 bases are in frame from base 1. From V the trimming removes 6 bases and from J it removes 5 bases, while the gene matches leave 5 bases of the junction unaccounted for. The germline V gene specifies SQVTM as CDR1 and ANQGSEA as CDR2. As concerns this clonotype: No antigen is known for it. This could be a read error, since a much larger clone is one nucleotide away.

TCR alpha and beta CDR3 regions were amplified with the iRepertoire nested amplicon-rescue multiplex PCR (arm-PCR) platform from RNA. One-step reverse transcription and amplification used about 85-450 ng of tissue mRNA or PBMC total RNA as input. Following bead purification, Illumina adapters were added by a secondary multiplex PCR, and libraries between 200 and 400 bp were gel-purified. Libraries carried internal 6-nucleotide barcodes used for demultiplexing. The libraries were sequenced on an Illumina MiSeq using 2x220 or 2x250 nucleotide paired-end reads. In the authors' own workflow: Paired reads were merged with FLASH 1.2.11 and aligned to the GRCh37 human genome with BWA-MEM before extracting TRA and TRB reads. For V and J assignment, an IMGT-derived reference of cassette sequences and CDR3 motifs that included pseudogenes was used. Reads were translated in three frames, and productive CDR3s were defined by a C…FGXG motif without stop codons. Clonotypes were defined as unique combinations of V-J cassette pair and CDR3 amino acid sequence. Reads were filtered by Hamming distance, thresholded by each sample's sequence error rate in mapped regions. TCRdb reworked the public reads: Q25 trimming with fastp, MiXCR clone assembly, productive beta chains retained. Every distinct CDR3 protein forms one entry, paired with its most common genes and DNA. It is TCRdb's table, rather than the study itself, that gives the V and J calls and clone size. Counted in this sample were some 190,000 distinct CDR3 sequences; roughly a third of them appeared once. In total, the top ten clones hold 20% to 25% of the sample.

This clonotype was obtained from a human donor with low-grade glioma or glioblastoma, undergoing nonglioma brain surgery, or in good health (not recorded which). Input material: glioma tissue, nonneoplastic brain tissue, or PBMCs (not recorded which). The chain joins TRBV29-1 to TRBJ1-5; 9 bases in the junction line up with TRBD1. The nucleotides are TGCAGCGTGTTACAGGGGGCATATCAGCCCCAGCATTTT. This codes for CSVLQGAYQPQHF. Here the CDR3 is joined to the reference TRBV29-1 and TRBJ1-5 genes, and the full variable domain is: SAVISQKPSRDICQRGTSLTIQCQVDSQVTMMFWYRQQPGQSLTLIATANQGSEATYESGFVIDKFPISRPNLTFSTLTVSNMSPEDSSIYLCSVLQGAYQPQHFGDGTRLSIL.